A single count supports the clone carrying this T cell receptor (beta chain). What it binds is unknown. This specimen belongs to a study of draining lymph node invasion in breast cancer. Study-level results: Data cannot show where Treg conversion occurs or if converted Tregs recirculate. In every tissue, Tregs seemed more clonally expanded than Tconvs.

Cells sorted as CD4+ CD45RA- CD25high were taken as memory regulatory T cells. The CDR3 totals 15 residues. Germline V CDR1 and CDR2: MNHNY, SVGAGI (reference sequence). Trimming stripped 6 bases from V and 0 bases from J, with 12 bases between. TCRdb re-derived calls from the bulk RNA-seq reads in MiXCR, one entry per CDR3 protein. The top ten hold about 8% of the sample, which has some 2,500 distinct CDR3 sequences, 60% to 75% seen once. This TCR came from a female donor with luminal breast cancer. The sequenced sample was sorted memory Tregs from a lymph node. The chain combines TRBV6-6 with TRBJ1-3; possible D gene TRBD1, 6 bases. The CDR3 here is CASSPGQSSGNTIYF. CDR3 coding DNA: TGTGCCAGCAGCCCGGGACAAAGCTCTGGAAACACCATATATTTT.